The 19 T cell receptor beta chains reported below all come from one sample, sequenced in a study of blood T cell repertoires in COVID-19. TCRdb's table, derived via immunoSEQ multiplex PCR, lists solely in-frame clones and lacks some. This table holds 220,000 or so clones, 90% found once. Sequencing used PBMCs or T cells enriched from blood (not recorded which). Every receptor here comes from a young man who had been exposed to COVID-19.

V gene TRBV2 combines with J gene TRBJ2-5; a weak D match, TRBD2 (7 bases). CDR1 is SNHLY and CDR2 is FYNNEI in the germline V gene. The V end lost 5 bases, the J end lost 1 base, and 14 bases lay between the germline ends. This CDR3 has 15 residues. The CDR3 is CASSRGGPSQETQYF. The CDR3 bases are TGTGCCAGCAGTAGGGGGGGGCCTTCCCAAGAGACCCAGTACTTC. Filled out from reference TRBV2 and TRBJ2-5, the complete variable domain reads EPEVTQTPSHQVTQMGQEVILRCVPISNHLYFYWYRQILGQKVEFLVSFYNNEISEKSEIFDDQFSVERPDGSNFTLKIRSTKLEDSAMYFCASSRGGPSQETQYFGPGTRLLVL.

J is TRBJ1-3 and V is TRBV7-2; D might be TRBD1 (5 bases). Germline-derived CDR1 and CDR2 are SGHTA and FQGNSA. The CDR3 runs to 14 residues. Trimming took off 2 bases at V and 5 bases at J, with 10 bases between the two ends. CDR3 sequence reads: CASSLQGRRNTIYF. DNA for the CDR3: TGTGCCAGCAGCTTACAGGGTCGAAGAAACACCATATATTTT.

The CDR3 DNA is TGTGCCAGCAGTTACGTCAGGAACCTAGATACGCAGTATTTT. Translating it yields CASSYVRNLDTQYF. The chain employs TRBV6-2 or TRBV6-3 and TRBJ2-3, with unresolved D. V lost 2 bases and J lost 5, with 11 bases in between. Germline assignment: CDR1 MNHEY and CDR2 SVGEGT. This CDR3 is built from 14 residues.

For this clone: Sequence at one end of the junction differs from germline and may be a read error. The CDR3 region is CASSENREIGNVQFF. CDR3 nucleotides: TGTGCCAGCAGTGAAAATCGGGAAATCGGGAATGTGCAGTTCTTC. V and J are TRBV6-1 and TRBJ2-1; D is perhaps TRBD2 (5 bases). The CDR3 is made up of 15 amino acids. From germline, CDR1 is MNHNS and CDR2 SASEGT.

This clone showed up just a few times. The chain uses TRBV6-5 and TRBJ1-4; TRBD1 might be the D (6 bases). The germline CDR1 and CDR2 sequences are MNHEY and SVGAGI. V was clipped by 10 bases and J by 7 bases, with 19 bases between them. The CDR3 runs to 14 residues. The CDR3 DNA is TGTGCCACCTGGAGATGGGGGCCCTTTGAAAAACTGTTTTTT. It is translated as CATWRWGPFEKLFF.

V usage is TRBV25-1 and J usage is TRBJ1-4; D gene uncertain. The CDR3 has 11 amino acids. Per the germline V gene, CDR1 is MGHDK and CDR2 is SYGVNS. V was trimmed by 8 bases and J by 7 bases, leaving 8 bases between them. The CDR3 loop is CASGLSEKLFF. For the CDR3, the DNA is TGTGCCAGCGGCTTGTCTGAAAAACTGTTTTTT.

This chain links TRBV24-1 with TRBJ2-1, with 10 bases identical to TRBD2. V was pared by 3 bases and J by 9 bases, with 7 bases of the junction left unmatched. The germline gives CDR1 KGHDR, CDR2 SFDVKD. The CDR3 totals 15 residues. Here the CDR3 reads CATSDRLAGDGEQFF. CDR3 nucleotides: TGTGCCACCAGTGATCGTCTAGCGGGGGACGGTGAGCAGTTCTTC.

The CDR3 reads CASGLGTGLNQPQHF. DNA of the CDR3: TGTGCTAGTGGTTTGGGGACAGGGTTAAATCAGCCCCAGCATTTT. This chain uses TRBV12-5 with TRBJ1-5, with 8 bases that match TRBD1. The CDR3 is 15 residues long. The germline V gene has CDR1 LGHNT and CDR2 FRNRAP. V dropped 1 base and J dropped 4; count of bases not matched to a gene: 3.

This rearrangement joins TRBV7-9 to TRBJ1-6; 9 bases fit TRBD1. The V gene's germline CDR1 is SEHNR and CDR2 FQNEAQ (reference sequence). The CDR3 contains 15 residues. The junction had 7 bases not matched to a gene; V was cut back by 2 bases and J by 11 bases. CDR3 region: CASSLHGTGYAPLHF. In DNA form, the CDR3 reads TGTGCCAGCAGCTTACATGGGACAGGGTATGCACCCCTCCACTTT.

This clone has more than one count but fewer than ten. The chain uses TRBV5-1 and TRBJ1-1; possible D gene TRBD1, 5 bases. The length of the CDR3 is 12 residues. Germline lookup yields CDR1 SGHRS and CDR2 YFSETQ. The V gene lost 0 bases and the J gene lost 8 bases, with 8 bases spanning the gap. As DNA, the CDR3 is TGCGCCAGCAGCTTGGTCCCAGGGGAAGCTTTCTTT. It is translated as CASSLVPGEAFF. Filled out from reference TRBV5-1 and TRBJ1-1, the complete variable domain reads KAGVTQTPRYLIKTRGQQVTLSCSPISGHRSVSWYQQTPGQGLQFLFEYFSETQRNKGNFPGRFSGRQFSNSRSEMNVSTLELGDSALYLCASSLVPGEAFFGQGTRLTVV.

The chain has TRBV2 and TRBJ1-2, with D possibly matching TRBD1 (5 bases). The V end was cut by 9 bases, the J end by 0 bases, with 14 bases between. Germline CDR1 reads SNHLY; CDR2 reads FYNNEI. The CDR3 extends over 14 amino acids. The CDR3 region has the DNA TGTGCCAGTCGGGCGCAGGGTTCTAACTATGGCTACACCTTC. It codes for CASRAQGSNYGYTF.

This clone occurred many times. The J gene is TRBJ1-6, the V gene TRBV20-1; 8 nucleotides line up with TRBD1. In germline, CDR1 is DFQATT, CDR2 SNEGSKA (reference sequence). The CDR3 totals 14 residues. The trim removed 3 bases at V and 9 bases at J, leaving 7 bases unmatched. The CDR3 bases are TGCAGTGCTAGTGAGGACAGGGAGAGTTCACCCCTCCACTTT. This sequence encodes CSASEDRESSPLHF.

This clone was detected only once. Mismatch with germline at one junction end may stem from a read error. Other nucleotide sequences in the sample specify the same CDR3. The chain joins TRBV5-1 to TRBJ1-5; D gene unclear. CDR3 size: 15 residues. Germline V lookup: CDR1 SGHRS, CDR2 YFSETQ. The CDR3 here is CASSLNYNSNQPQHF. CDR3 in DNA: TGTGCCAGCAGCTTGAATTACAATAGCAATCAGCCCCAGCATTTT.

The chain joins TRBV2 to TRBJ2-3; D remains ambiguous. Looked up from germline, CDR1 is SNHLY and CDR2 is FYNNEI. V gave up 7 bases and J gave up 8 bases, with 7 bases separating them. CDR3 length: 10 residues. This CDR3 reads CASTGLTQYF. Written as DNA, the CDR3 is TGTGCCAGCACAGGTCTTACGCAGTATTTT.

The chain recombines TRBV6-1 with TRBJ2-5; D is uncertain. Germline V lookup: CDR1 MNHNS, CDR2 SASEGT. Trimming removed 2 bases at V and 2 bases at J, with 12 bases between. This CDR3 has 15 residues. The CDR3 is CASSELAGSQETQYF. Here the CDR3 DNA reads TGTGCCAGCAGTGAATTAGCCGGGTCACAAGAGACCCAGTACTTC.

V and J are TRBV11-1 and TRBJ1-2; unclear D gene. The germline V gene encodes CDR1 SGHAT and CDR2 FQDESV (reference sequence). V gave up 5 bases and J gave up 5 bases, with 9 bases separating them. This CDR3 comprises 12 residues. CDR3 coding DNA: TGTGCCAGCAGCGCAAACAGTTATGGCTACACCTTC. It yields the protein CASSANSYGYTF.

V gene TRBV11-2 combines with J gene TRBJ1-1; D is possibly TRBD1 (6 bases). Trimming took 4 bases from V and 5 from J, leaving 17 bases between them. CDR1 is SGHAT, CDR2 FQNNGV, per germline. The CDR3 is 15 amino acids. CDR3 loop: CASSSPYREGTEAFF. The CDR3 DNA follows: TGTGCCAGCAGCTCCCCCTACAGGGAGGGAACTGAAGCTTTCTTT. The full variable domain, completed using reference TRBV11-2 and TRBJ1-1, is EAGVAQSPRYKIIEKRQSVAFWCNPISGHATLYWYQQILGQGPKLLIQFQNNGVVDDSQLPKDRFSAERLKGVDSTLKIQPAKLEDSAVYLCASSSPYREGTEAFFGQGTRLTVV.

The gene calls are TRBV6-1 and TRBJ2-3, with 7 bases aligning to TRBD2. Germline CDR1 is MNHNS and CDR2 is SASEGT. Germline trimming cut 0 bases from V and 4 bases from J; bases unmatched to any gene: 4. CDR3 size: 15 residues. The CDR3 loop is CASSEAGGVADTQYF. CDR3 bases: TGTGCCAGCAGTGAAGCGGGGGGGGTAGCAGATACGCAGTATTTT.

The gene calls are TRBV29-1 and TRBJ2-5, with D tentatively TRBD1 (6 bases). With 4 bases removed from V and 3 bases from J, the gap between germline ends came to 15 bases. CDR1 is SQVTM and CDR2 is ANQGSEA in the germline V gene. This CDR3 is built from 14 residues. CDR3 loop: CSVALGQKKETQYF. Written as DNA, the CDR3 is TGCAGCGTTGCTTTAGGACAGAAAAAAGAGACCCAGTACTTC.